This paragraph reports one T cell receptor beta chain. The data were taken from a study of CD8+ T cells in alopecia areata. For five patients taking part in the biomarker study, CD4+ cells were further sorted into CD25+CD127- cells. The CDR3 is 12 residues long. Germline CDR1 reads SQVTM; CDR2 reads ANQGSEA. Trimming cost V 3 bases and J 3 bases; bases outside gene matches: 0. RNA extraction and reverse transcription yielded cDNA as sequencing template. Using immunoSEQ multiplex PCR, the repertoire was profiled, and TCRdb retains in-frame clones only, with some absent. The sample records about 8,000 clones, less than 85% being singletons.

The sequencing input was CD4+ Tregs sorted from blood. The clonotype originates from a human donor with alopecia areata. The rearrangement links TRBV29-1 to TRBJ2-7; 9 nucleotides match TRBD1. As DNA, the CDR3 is TGCAGCGTTGAGGGACAGGGCTACGAGCAGTACTTC. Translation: CSVEGQGYEQYF.